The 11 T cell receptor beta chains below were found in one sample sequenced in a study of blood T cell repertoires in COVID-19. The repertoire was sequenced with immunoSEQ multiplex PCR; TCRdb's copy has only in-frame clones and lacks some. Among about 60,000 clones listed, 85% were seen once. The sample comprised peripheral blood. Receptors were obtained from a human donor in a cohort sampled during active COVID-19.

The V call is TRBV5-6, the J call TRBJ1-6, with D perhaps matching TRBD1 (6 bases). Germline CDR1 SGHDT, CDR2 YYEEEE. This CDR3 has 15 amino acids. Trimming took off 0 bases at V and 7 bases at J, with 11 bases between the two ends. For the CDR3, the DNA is TGTGCCAGCAGCTTGGATCCAGGGGTGAATTCACCCCTCCACTTT. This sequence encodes CASSLDPGVNSPLHF.

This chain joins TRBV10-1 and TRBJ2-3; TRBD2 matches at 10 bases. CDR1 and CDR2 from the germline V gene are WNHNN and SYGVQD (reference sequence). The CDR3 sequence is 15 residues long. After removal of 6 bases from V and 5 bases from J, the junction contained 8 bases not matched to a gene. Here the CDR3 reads CASRKSGGVGDTQYF. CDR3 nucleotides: TGCGCCAGCAGAAAGAGCGGGGGGGTGGGAGATACGCAGTATTTT.

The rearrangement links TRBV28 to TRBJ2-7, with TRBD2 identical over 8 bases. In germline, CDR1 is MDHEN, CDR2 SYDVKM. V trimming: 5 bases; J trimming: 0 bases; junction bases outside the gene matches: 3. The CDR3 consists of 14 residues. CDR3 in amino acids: CASSPLAASYEQYF. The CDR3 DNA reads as TGTGCCAGCAGTCCACTAGCGGCCTCCTACGAGCAGTACTTC.

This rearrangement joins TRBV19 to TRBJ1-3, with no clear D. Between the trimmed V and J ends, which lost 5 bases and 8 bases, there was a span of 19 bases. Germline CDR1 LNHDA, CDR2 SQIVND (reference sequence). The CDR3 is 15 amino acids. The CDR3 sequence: CASSSPLGDVDTIYF. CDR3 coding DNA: TGTGCCAGTAGTTCCCCATTGGGAGACGTGGACACCATATATTTT.

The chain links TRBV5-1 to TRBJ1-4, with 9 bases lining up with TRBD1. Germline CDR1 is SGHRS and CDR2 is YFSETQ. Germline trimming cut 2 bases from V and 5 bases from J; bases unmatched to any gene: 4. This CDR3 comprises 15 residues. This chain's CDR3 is CASSFYGTGNEKLFF. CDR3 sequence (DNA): TGCGCCAGCAGCTTTTACGGGACAGGGAATGAAAAACTGTTTTTT. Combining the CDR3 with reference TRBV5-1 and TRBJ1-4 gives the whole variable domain KAGVTQTPRYLIKTRGQQVTLSCSPISGHRSVSWYQQTPGQGLQFLFEYFSETQRNKGNFPGRFSGRQFSNSRSEMNVSTLELGDSALYLCASSFYGTGNEKLFFGSGTQLSVL.

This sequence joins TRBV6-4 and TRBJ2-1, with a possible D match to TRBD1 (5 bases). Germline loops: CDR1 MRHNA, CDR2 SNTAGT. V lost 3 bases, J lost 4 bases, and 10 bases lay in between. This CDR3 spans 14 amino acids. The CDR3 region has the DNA TGTGCCAGCAGTGAAGGGGCAGATTACAATGAGCAGTTCTTC. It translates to CASSEGADYNEQFF.

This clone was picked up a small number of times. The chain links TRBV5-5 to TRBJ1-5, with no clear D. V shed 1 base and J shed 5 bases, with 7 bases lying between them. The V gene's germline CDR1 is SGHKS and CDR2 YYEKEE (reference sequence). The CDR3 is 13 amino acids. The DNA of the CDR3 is TGTGCCAGCAGCTTGAATAGTGATCAGCCCCAGCATTTT. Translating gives CASSLNSDQPQHF.

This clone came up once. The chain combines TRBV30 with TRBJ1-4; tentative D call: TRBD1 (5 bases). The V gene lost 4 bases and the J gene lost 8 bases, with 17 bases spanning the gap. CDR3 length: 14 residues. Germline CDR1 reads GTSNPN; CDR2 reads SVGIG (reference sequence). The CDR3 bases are TGTGCCTGGACCAGACAAGGTCGGGGGGAAAAACTGTTTTTT. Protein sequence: CAWTRQGRGEKLFF.

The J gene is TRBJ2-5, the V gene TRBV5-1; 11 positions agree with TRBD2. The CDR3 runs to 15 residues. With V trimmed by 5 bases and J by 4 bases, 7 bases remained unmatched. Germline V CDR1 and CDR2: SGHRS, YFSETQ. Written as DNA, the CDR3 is TGCGCCAGCAGTAAGACTAGCGGGGAGGGAGAGACCCAGTACTTC. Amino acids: CASSKTSGEGETQYF.

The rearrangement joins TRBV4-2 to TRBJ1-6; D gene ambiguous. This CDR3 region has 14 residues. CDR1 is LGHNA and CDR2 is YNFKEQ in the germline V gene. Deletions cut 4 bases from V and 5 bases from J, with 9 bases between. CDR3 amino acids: CASSPALDNSPLHF. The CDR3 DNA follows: TGTGCCAGCAGCCCCGCGTTGGATAATTCACCCCTCCACTTT.

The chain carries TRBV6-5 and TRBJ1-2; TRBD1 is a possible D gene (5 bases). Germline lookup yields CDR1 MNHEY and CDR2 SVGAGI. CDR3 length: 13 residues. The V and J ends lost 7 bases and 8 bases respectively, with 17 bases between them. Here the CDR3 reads CASNERGIGGYTF. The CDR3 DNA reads TGTGCCAGCAACGAGCGGGGGATCGGGGGCTACACCTTC.